This TCR beta chain came from a study of blood T cell repertoires in COVID-19. Across the whole study: Both acute and convalescent COVID-19 samples were obtained from the United States, Italy and Spain. Nucleic acid was either cDNA or gDNA, and it came from T cells, B-cell-depleted T cells, or PBMCs.

Authors' methods: Amplified reference gene primers provided the basis for estimating nucleated cell counts. This table comes from immunoSEQ multiplex PCR, and its TCRdb copy is limited to in-frame clones, with some not included. V and J calls and clone size are as listed in that table; D and trimming were resolved from the DNA. Here the sample spans roughly 280,000 clones, approximately 91% being singletons. Germline V gene sequence: CDR1 MNHEY, CDR2 SVGAGI. The V segment lost 4 bases and the J segment 6 bases; nucleotides outside the gene matches: 4. The CDR3 consists of 13 residues. Enrollment of patients from Seattle took place during active infection, with longitudinal follow-up.

The sample taken for sequencing was peripheral blood. The gene calls are TRBV6-5 and TRBJ2-7; 9 bases match TRBD1. The sequence derives from a woman in her twenties or thirties with COVID-19, enrolled during active disease. The CDR3 nucleotides read TGTGCCAGCAGTTTTACGACAGGGGGCGAGCAGTACTTC. This encodes CASSFTTGGEQYF.